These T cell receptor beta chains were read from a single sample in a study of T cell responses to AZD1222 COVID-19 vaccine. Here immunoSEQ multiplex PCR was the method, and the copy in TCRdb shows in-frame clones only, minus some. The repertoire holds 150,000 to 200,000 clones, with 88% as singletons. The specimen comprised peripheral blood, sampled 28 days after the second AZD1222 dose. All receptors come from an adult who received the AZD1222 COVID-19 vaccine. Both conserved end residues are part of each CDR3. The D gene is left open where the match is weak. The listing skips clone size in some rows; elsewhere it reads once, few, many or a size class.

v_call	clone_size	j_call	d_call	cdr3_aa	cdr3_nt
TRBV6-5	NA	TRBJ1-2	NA	CASKPQNYGYTF	TGTGCCAGCAAACCGCAGAACTATGGCTACACCTTC
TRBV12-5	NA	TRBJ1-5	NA	CASGLNSGPGQPQHF	TGTGCTAGTGGTTTGAATTCGGGGCCGGGACAGCCCCAGCATTTT
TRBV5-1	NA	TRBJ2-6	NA	CASSPSGTPYSGANVLTF	TGCGCCAGCAGCCCCTCCGGGACACCTTACTCTGGGGCCAACGTCCTGACTTTC
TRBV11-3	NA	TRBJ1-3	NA	CASSLGGAGNTIYF	TGTGCCAGCAGCTTAGGTGGAGCAGGAAACACCATATATTTT
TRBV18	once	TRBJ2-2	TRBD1	CASSPTGQGITGELFF	TGTGCCAGCTCACCAACGGGACAGGGAATCACCGGGGAGCTGTTTTTT
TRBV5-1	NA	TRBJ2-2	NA	CASSPAGPNTGELFF	TGCGCCAGCAGCCCGGCGGGCCCGAACACCGGGGAGCTGTTTTTT
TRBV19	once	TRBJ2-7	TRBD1	CASSGQGYEQYF	TGTGCCAGTAGTGGACAGGGATACGAGCAGTACTTC
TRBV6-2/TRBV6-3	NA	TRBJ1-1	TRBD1	CASSYPGTGSNTEAFF	TGTGCCAGCAGTTACCCGGGGACAGGCTCGAACACTGAAGCTTTCTTT
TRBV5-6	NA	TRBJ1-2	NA	CASTPRGRGNYGYTF	TGTGCCAGCACCCCGAGGGGTAGGGGAAACTATGGCTACACCTTC
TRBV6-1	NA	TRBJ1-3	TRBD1	CASSEGTGGNTIYF	TGTGCCAGCAGTGAGGGGACAGGGGGAAACACCATATATTTT
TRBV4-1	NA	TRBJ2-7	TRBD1	CASIVSGQDREQYF	TGCGCCAGCATCGTGTCGGGACAGGATCGAGAGCAGTACTTC
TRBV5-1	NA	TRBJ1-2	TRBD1	CASTGGENYGYTF	TGCGCCAGCACAGGGGGCGAAAACTATGGCTACACCTTC
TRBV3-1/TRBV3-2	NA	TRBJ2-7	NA	CASSQENRQYF	TGTGCCAGCAGCCAAGAGAACAGACAGTACTTC
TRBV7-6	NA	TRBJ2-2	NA	CASSFNGGQGGTGELFF	TGTGCCAGCAGTTTTAACGGCGGGCAGGGGGGCACCGGGGAGCTGTTTTTT
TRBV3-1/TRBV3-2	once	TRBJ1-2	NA	CASSKGGRYGYTF	TGTGCCAGCAGCAAAGGAGGGCGATATGGCTACACCTTC
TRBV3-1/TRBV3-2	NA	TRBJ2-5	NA	CASSQAGGSQETQYF	TGTGCCAGCAGCCAAGCGGGGGGCAGCCAAGAGACCCAGTACTTC
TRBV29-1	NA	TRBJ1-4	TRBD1	CSVGDRGATNEKLFF	TGCAGCGTGGGGGACAGGGGTGCAACTAATGAAAAACTGTTTTTT
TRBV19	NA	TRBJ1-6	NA	CASSIDSGRGRSPLHF	TGTGCCAGTAGTATAGACTCCGGGCGGGGTCGGTCACCCCTCCACTTT
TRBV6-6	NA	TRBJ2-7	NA	CASSYSSQPAEQYF	TGTGCCAGCAGTTACTCTTCCCAGCCCGCCGAGCAGTACTTC
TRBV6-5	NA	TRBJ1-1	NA	CASSLQVLYTEAFF	TGTGCCAGCAGTCTTCAGGTCCTTTACACTGAAGCTTTCTTT
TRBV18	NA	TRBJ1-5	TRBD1	CASSPRQGGSNQPQHF	TGTGCCAGCTCACCACGACAGGGGGGAAGCAATCAGCCCCAGCATTTT
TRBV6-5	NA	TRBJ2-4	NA	CASSDSTNIQYF	TGTGCCAGCAGCGACAGTACAAACATTCAGTACTTC
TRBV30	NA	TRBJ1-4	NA	CAWATNEKLFF	TGTGCCTGGGCTACCAATGAAAAACTGTTTTTT
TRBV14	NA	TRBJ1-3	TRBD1	CASSPWTGETGNTIYF	TGTGCCAGCAGCCCCTGGACAGGGGAGACTGGAAACACCATATATTTT
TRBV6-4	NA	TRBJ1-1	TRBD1	CASSVGQRNTEAFF	TGTGCCAGCAGTGTGGGACAGAGGAACACTGAAGCTTTCTTT
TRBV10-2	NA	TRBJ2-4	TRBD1	CASSEGTGIYIQYF	TGCGCCAGCAGTGAGGGGACAGGGATATACATTCAGTACTTC
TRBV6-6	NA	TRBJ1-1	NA	CASSSTMDGNTEAFF	TGTGCCAGCAGTTCGACCATGGATGGGAACACTGAAGCTTTCTTT
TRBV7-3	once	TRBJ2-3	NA	CASSLIAGTTDTQYF	TGTGCCAGCAGCTTAATCGCGGGGACCACAGATACGCAGTATTTT
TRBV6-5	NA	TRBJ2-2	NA	CASSPLRTGELFF	TGTGCCAGCAGTCCGCTCCGAACCGGGGAGCTGTTTTTT
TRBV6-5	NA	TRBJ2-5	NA	CASSHGIETQYF	TGTGCCAGCAGCCACGGGATAGAGACCCAGTACTTC
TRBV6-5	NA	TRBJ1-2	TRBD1	CASSSLGQGARGYTF	TGTGCCAGCAGTTCTTTAGGACAGGGGGCGCGGGGCTACACCTTC
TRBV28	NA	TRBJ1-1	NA	CASSSRFYTEAFF	TGTGCCAGCAGCTCAAGGTTCTACACTGAAGCTTTCTTT
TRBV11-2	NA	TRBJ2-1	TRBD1	CASSLEGPGQGPYNEQFF	TGTGCCAGCAGCTTAGAAGGTCCGGGACAGGGGCCCTACAATGAGCAGTTCTTC
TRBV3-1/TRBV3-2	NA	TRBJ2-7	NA	CASSSPGTLQYF	TGTGCCAGCAGCTCACCCGGGACACTGCAGTACTTC
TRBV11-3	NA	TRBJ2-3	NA	CASSLRDTDTQYF	TGTGCCAGCAGCCTAAGGGACACAGATACGCAGTATTTT
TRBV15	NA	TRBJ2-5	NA	CATSRAGWGETQYF	TGTGCCACCAGCAGAGCGGGCTGGGGGGAGACCCAGTACTTC
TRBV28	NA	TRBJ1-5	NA	CASSIIQGSQPQHF	TGTGCCAGCAGTATTATACAGGGAAGTCAGCCCCAGCATTTT
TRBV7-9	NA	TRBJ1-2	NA	CASSLFPEKDYGYTF	TGTGCCAGCAGCTTATTCCCAGAAAAGGACTATGGCTACACCTTC
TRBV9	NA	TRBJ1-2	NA	CASSAPKFGYTF	TGTGCCAGCAGCGCCCCCAAGTTTGGCTACACCTTC
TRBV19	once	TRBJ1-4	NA	CASSGGGEKLFF	TGTGCCAGTAGCGGGGGAGGCGAAAAACTGTTTTTT
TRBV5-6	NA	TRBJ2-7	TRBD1	CASSSVGTGIHEQYF	TGTGCCAGCAGCTCCGTCGGGACAGGGATCCACGAGCAGTACTTC